This note documents a single T cell receptor beta chain sequence. Its antigen is unknown. The sample comes from a study of cytomegalovirus exposure and HLA in healthy donors. Primers for the PCR totalled 60 Vbeta and 13 Jbeta. Generated by immunoSEQ multiplex PCR, the TCRdb table keeps only in-frame clones and is missing some. The data show 210,000 or so clones, roughly 84% seen once. The CDR3 contains 15 residues. Germline lookup yields CDR1 SEHNR and CDR2 FQNEAQ (reference sequence). V lost 0 bases and J lost 0, with 6 bases in between. There was no recording of CMV serostatus for this donor. Findings and limits, study-wide: Highest at DRB1 and lowest at HLA-C, TCR association rates differed among HLA loci in a later analysis. A later analysis linked a missense DCLRE1C variant to TCR beta V- and J-gene trimming.

The TCR originated in a human donor in good health. Material for sequencing was PBMCs. The V gene is TRBV7-9, the J gene TRBJ2-1; D unresolved. The CDR3 reads CASSLALSSYNEQFF. CDR3 bases: TGTGCCAGCAGCTTAGCGCTTAGCTCCTACAATGAGCAGTTCTTC.